The present T cell receptor beta chain was sequenced within a study of T cell changes during pregnancy in multiple sclerosis. TCRdb's copy holds only in-frame clones and misses some; the assay was immunoSEQ multiplex PCR. The sample holds approximately 57,000 clones; about 91% are singletons and the top ten take nearly 0.2%. V shed 4 bases, J shed 6 bases, and the junction held 17 bases outside the gene matches. This CDR3 contains 19 residues. The germline CDR1 and CDR2 sequences are SGHVS and FQNEAQ. The V call is TRBV7-8, the J call TRBJ2-1; 11 nucleotides line up with TRBD2. The sequencing here drew on CD4+ T cells from peripheral blood mononuclear cells, taken in the second trimester of pregnancy. This receptor was obtained from a female donor with multiple sclerosis, enrolled in a pregnancy study. The CDR3 DNA sequence: TGTGCCAGCAGCTCGGGAGGTTCTCAACTAGCGGGAGTAGTCAATGAGCAGTTCTTC. Amino acids: CASSSGGSQLAGVVNEQFF.